These T cell receptor beta chains were read from a single sample in a study of T cell repertoires in cytomegalovirus infection. TCRdb ran MiXCR on the reads and lists one entry per CDR3 protein. The sample includes 150,000 to 200,000 distinct CDR3 sequences, under 30% of them seen just once. The sequencing input was PBMCs. These receptors originate from a human donor in good health (CMV status not recorded). Some clones in this sample may be carry-over from other donors' samples. Both conserved end residues are part of each CDR3. A D gene is named only where the DNA matches it firmly. The size field is filled for only some rows; it gives once, few, many or a size class.

D gene	V gene	J gene	CDR3 length	clone size	CDR3 protein	CDR3 DNA
TRBD1	TRBV7-9	TRBJ1-1	14	.	CASSSTGTNTDAFF	TGTGCCAGCAGCTCGACAGGGACGAACACTGATGCTTTCTTT
.	TRBV7-7	TRBJ2-1	14	few	CASSLEAGVGEQFF	TGTGCTAGCAGCTTAGAAGCCGGAGTGGGCGAGCAGTTCTTC
TRBD1	TRBV5-1	TRBJ2-7	14	.	CASSLRQGKNEQYF	TGCGCCAGCAGCTTGAGACAGGGTAAAAACGAGCAGTACTTC
.	TRBV29-1	TRBJ2-5	12	.	CSVDRSGETQYF	TGCAGCGTTGACAGGTCGGGGGAGACCCAGTACTTC
TRBD1	TRBV7-2	TRBJ1-2	15	few	CASSGTSRTGGGYTF	TGTGCCAGCAGCGGAACCAGTAGGACAGGGGGTGGCTACACCTTC
TRBD1	TRBV5-6	TRBJ2-5	16	.	CASSPFRDRGQETQYF	TGTGCCAGCAGCCCTTTCCGGGACAGGGGGCAAGAGACCCAGTACTTC
.	TRBV29-1	TRBJ1-1	13	few	CSVEGPLDTEAFF	TGCAGCGTTGAAGGCCCGTTGGACACTGAAGCTTTCTTT
.	TRBV29-1	TRBJ1-2	11	many	CSVLLRRGYTF	TGCAGCGTTCTTCTTCGAAGGGGCTACACCTTC
.	TRBV2	TRBJ1-1	14	few	CASRRTLADTEAFF	TGTGCCAGCAGGAGGACACTAGCTGACACTGAAGCTTTCTTT
.	TRBV19	TRBJ1-2	13	.	CASSITENYGYTF	TGTGCCAGTAGTATCACAGAAAACTATGGCTACACCTTC
.	TRBV5-6	TRBJ1-1	14	.	CASSFGGGGTEAFF	TGTGCCAGCAGCTTCGGCGGAGGGGGAACTGAAGCTTTCTTT
.	TRBV19	TRBJ1-2	12	.	CATSTSSYGYTF	TGTGCCACTTCAACTTCCTCGTATGGCTACACCTTC
TRBD2	TRBV20-1	TRBJ2-3	17	few	CSAIPTSGGVSTDTQYF	TGCAGTGCGATCCCGACTAGCGGGGGGGTATCAACAGATACGCAGTATTTT
.	TRBV28	TRBJ2-7	12	.	CASSSRYDEQYF	TGTGCCAGCAGCTCCCGCTACGACGAGCAGTACTTC
.	TRBV12-3/TRBV12-4	TRBJ1-1	14	few	CASSLAQSNTEAFF	TGTGCCAGCAGTTTAGCTCAGTCGAACACTGAAGCTTTCTTT
.	TRBV27	TRBJ1-2	13	.	CASSPGTPYGYTF	TGTGCCAGCAGCCCGGGGACACCTTATGGCTACACCTTC
.	TRBV3-1	TRBJ2-1	16	.	CASSQDGTGAYNEQFF	TGTGCCAGCAGCCAAGACGGTACCGGGGCCTACAATGAGCAGTTCTTC
.	TRBV12-3/TRBV12-4	TRBJ2-1	14	few	CASSFLSRANPLVF	TGTGCCAGCAGTTTCCTATCCCGGGCCAACCCATTGGTCTTC
.	TRBV5-1	TRBJ2-3	15	.	CASSLDRRSTDTQYF	TGCGCCAGCAGCTTGGACAGGCGGTCCACAGATACGCAGTATTTT
.	TRBV29-1	TRBJ2-2	15	once	CSALPQGGGTGELFF	TGCAGCGCCCTACCTCAGGGAGGAGGCACCGGGGAGCTGTTTTTT
TRBD1	TRBV7-2	TRBJ2-5	16	few	CASSLNRGTPVETQYF	TGTGCCAGCAGCTTAAACAGGGGAACCCCTGTGGAGACCCAGTACTTC
.	TRBV5-1	TRBJ2-2	14	few	CASSLYEHTGELFF	TGCGCCAGCAGCTTGTATGAGCACACCGGGGAGCTGTTTTTT
TRBD2	TRBV3-1	TRBJ2-5	16	.	CASSPSTGEGQETQYF	TGTGCCAGCAGCCCATCGACTGGGGAGGGGCAAGAGACCCAGTACTTC
.	TRBV5-1	TRBJ2-1	15	.	CASSLEGGGADEQFF	TGCGCCAGCAGCTTGGAGGGCGGGGGCGCGGATGAGCAGTTCTTC
.	TRBV18	TRBJ2-5	14	.	CASSQEGGMETQYF	TGTGCCAGCTCCCAAGAGGGGGGTATGGAGACCCAGTACTTC
.	TRBV25-1	TRBJ1-1	15	many	CASSDGTYPNTEAFF	TGTGCCAGCAGTGACGGGACATATCCGAACACTGAAGCTTTCTTT
.	TRBV5-5	TRBJ1-5	14	.	CASSFGPDDSPQHF	TGTGCCAGCAGCTTCGGCCCGGATGACTCCCCCCAGCATTTT
.	TRBV7-9	TRBJ1-5	13	.	CASSYSGTQPQHF	TGTGCCAGCAGCTATTCTGGAACTCAGCCCCAGCATTTT
TRBD1	TRBV7-8	TRBJ2-7	15	many	CASSRETGLHYEQYF	TGTGCCAGCAGCCGTGAGACAGGGCTGCACTACGAGCAGTACTTC
.	TRBV7-9	TRBJ1-5	16	few	CASSLDVGARNQPQHF	TGTGCCAGCAGCTTAGATGTAGGGGCTCGCAATCAGCCCCAGCATTTT
TRBD2	TRBV6-2/TRBV6-3	TRBJ2-5	18	.	CASTTSGVTWFEQETQYF	TGTGCCAGCACGACTAGCGGGGTAACCTGGTTCGAACAAGAGACCCAGTACTTC
.	TRBV20-1	TRBJ1-1	12	.	CSALRRNTEAFF	TGCAGTGCCCTGAGAAGGAACACTGAAGCTTTCTTT
.	TRBV10-3	TRBJ1-2	13	few	CAISESTGYGYTF	TGTGCCATCAGTGAGTCTACCGGTTACGGCTACACCTTC
.	TRBV12-3/TRBV12-4	TRBJ1-5	12	.	CASSFLHQPQHF	TGTGCCAGCAGTTTCCTTCATCAGCCCCAGCATTTT
.	TRBV20-1	TRBJ1-1	14	few	CSATNQGLDTEAFF	TGCAGTGCTACTAATCAGGGATTGGACACTGAAGCTTTCTTT
TRBD2	TRBV11-2	TRBJ2-2	17	few	CASSPHPTSPMTGELFF	TGTGCCAGCAGCCCCCACCCGACTAGCCCCATGACCGGGGAGCTGTTTTTT
.	TRBV4-1	TRBJ2-3	13	.	CASSPDQGGTQYF	TGCGCCAGCAGCCCTGACCAGGGGGGTACGCAGTATTTT
.	TRBV3-1	TRBJ2-7	13	.	CASSQVPVGEQYF	TGTGCCAGCAGCCAAGTGCCAGTGGGAGAGCAGTACTTC
.	TRBV5-1	TRBJ1-6	15	.	CASSREGALGSPLHF	TGCGCCAGCAGCAGGGAAGGGGCGCTCGGTTCACCCCTCCACTTT
TRBD1	TRBV10-3	TRBJ2-5	16	.	CAIRGAPGQKQETQYF	TGTGCCATCAGGGGGGCCCCGGGACAGAAGCAAGAGACCCAGTACTTC
.	TRBV7-8	TRBJ1-3	15	.	CASRPGRVSGNTIYF	TGTGCCAGCAGGCCCGGACGGGTCTCTGGAAACACCATATATTTT
.	TRBV11-3	TRBJ2-7	12	few	CASSFGRDEQYF	TGTGCCAGCAGCTTTGGACGGGACGAGCAGTACTTC
TRBD1	TRBV5-1	TRBJ1-1	16	many	CASSYPDRGLNTEAFF	TGCGCCAGCAGCTACCCGGACAGGGGGTTGAACACTGAAGCTTTCTTT
.	TRBV7-9	TRBJ1-2	12	.	CASSLSADGYTF	TGTGCCAGCAGCTTATCAGCCGATGGCTACACCTTC
.	TRBV12-3/TRBV12-4	TRBJ1-4	13	once	CASSLDGDEKLFF	TGTGCCAGCAGTTTAGACGGCGATGAAAAACTGTTTTTT